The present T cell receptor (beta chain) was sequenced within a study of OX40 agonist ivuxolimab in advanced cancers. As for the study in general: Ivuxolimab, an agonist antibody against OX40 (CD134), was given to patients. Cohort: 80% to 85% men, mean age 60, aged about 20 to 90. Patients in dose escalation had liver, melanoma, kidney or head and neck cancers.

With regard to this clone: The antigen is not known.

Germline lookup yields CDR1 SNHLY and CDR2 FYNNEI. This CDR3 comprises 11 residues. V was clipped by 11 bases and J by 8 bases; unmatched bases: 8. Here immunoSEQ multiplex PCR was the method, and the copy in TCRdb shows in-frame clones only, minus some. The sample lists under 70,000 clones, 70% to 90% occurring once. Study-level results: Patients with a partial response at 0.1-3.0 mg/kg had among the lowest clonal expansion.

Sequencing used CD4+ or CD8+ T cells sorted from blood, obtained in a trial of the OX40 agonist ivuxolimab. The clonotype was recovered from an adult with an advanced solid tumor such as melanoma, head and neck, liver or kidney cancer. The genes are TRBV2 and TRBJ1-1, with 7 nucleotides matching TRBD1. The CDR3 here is CAGTGTAEAFF. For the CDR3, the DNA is TGTGCCGGAACCGGGACAGCGGAAGCTTTCTTT.